A selection of T cell receptor beta chains follows, all from one sample in a study of blood T cell repertoires in COVID-19. Produced via immunoSEQ multiplex PCR; TCRdb's table is partial and in-frame only. In the table there are 70,000 or so clones, 85% to 90% of which are singletons. The sequenced sample was peripheral blood. The receptors shown here come from a human donor in a cohort sampled during active COVID-19. The CDR3 runs from the conserved cysteine through the conserved F or W.

V gene: TRBV3-1/TRBV3-2
J gene: TRBJ2-1
CDR3 protein: CASSQGLAGGYNEQFF

V gene: TRBV4-1
J gene: TRBJ2-5
CDR3 protein: CASSQDWGGTETQYF

V gene: TRBV5-5
J gene: TRBJ1-5
CDR3 protein: CASSPGGLGNSNQPQHF

V gene: TRBV5-1
J gene: TRBJ2-1
CDR3 protein: CASSSIGGNEQFF

V gene: TRBV2
J gene: TRBJ2-7
CDR3 protein: CASVLSGDRSYEQYF

V gene: TRBV10-3
J gene: TRBJ2-3
CDR3 protein: CAISESSPAQSTDTQYF

V gene: TRBV11-2
J gene: TRBJ2-3
CDR3 protein: CASSFLRGTDTQYF

V gene: TRBV3-1/TRBV3-2
J gene: TRBJ1-1
CDR3 protein: CASSQDEVQGLTEAFF

V gene: TRBV11-1
J gene: TRBJ2-1
CDR3 protein: CASSLAAGVRRDEQFF

V gene: TRBV11-2
J gene: TRBJ2-3
CDR3 protein: CASSLRPIAGALTDTQYF

V gene: TRBV7-2
J gene: TRBJ2-3
CDR3 protein: CASSLSTDTQYF

V gene: TRBV5-6
J gene: TRBJ2-3
CDR3 protein: CASNTQSDTQYF

V gene: TRBV5-1
J gene: TRBJ2-5
CDR3 protein: CASSADRGEVETQYF

V gene: TRBV9
J gene: TRBJ2-5
CDR3 protein: CASSVGQGVGKETQYF

V gene: TRBV29-1
J gene: TRBJ1-2
CDR3 protein: CSVAGTVGDGYTF

V gene: TRBV10-1
J gene: TRBJ2-3
CDR3 protein: CASSGGLPGSSSTDTQYF

V gene: TRBV28
J gene: TRBJ2-7
CDR3 protein: CASDRGTPTYEQYF

V gene: TRBV5-1
J gene: TRBJ2-1
CDR3 protein: CASSLQGVYDEQFF

V gene: TRBV5-1
J gene: TRBJ1-2
CDR3 protein: CASSLGDSYGYTF

V gene: TRBV5-6
J gene: TRBJ2-3
CDR3 protein: CASSLETSGSPVFPDTQYF